Below, 31 T cell receptor beta chains from the same sample are listed, as sequenced in a study of PD-L1 blockade in urothelial cancer. The assay was immunoSEQ multiplex PCR, and TCRdb's table has in-frame clones only and misses some. The data contain about 88,000 clones, roughly 90% of them singletons. Sequenced material: PBMCs, taken around atezolizumab (anti-PD-L1) treatment. The receptor set was obtained from a man aged 60-69 years with urothelial cancer.

This chain uses TRBV7-9 with TRBJ1-2, with D unclear. CDR1 SEHNR and CDR2 FQNEAQ come from the germline V gene (reference sequence). V was pared by 4 bases and J by 5 bases, with 5 bases between. This CDR3 is 11 amino acids long. CDR3 residues: CASSYKYGYTF. The CDR3 bases are TGTGCCAGCAGCTACAAGTATGGCTACACCTTC.

The CDR3 loop reads CASTGTSGLRETQYF. The CDR3 bases are TGTGCCAGCACCGGGACTAGCGGGTTGCGAGAGACCCAGTACTTC. The gene calls are TRBV5-4 and TRBJ2-5; 12 nucleotides match TRBD2. Germline lookup yields CDR1 SGHNT and CDR2 YYREEE (reference sequence). The CDR3 contains 15 residues. The V gene end was trimmed by 6 bases and the J gene end by 4 bases; junction bases not matched to a gene: 7.

The CDR3 nucleotides read TGTGCCAGCAGCCGAGGATCAGCGGGTCTCAATGAGCAGTTCTTC. Amino acids: CASSRGSAGLNEQFF. The gene calls are TRBV7-8 and TRBJ2-1, with D possibly matching TRBD2 (6 bases). The germline V and J ends were trimmed by 5 bases and 6 bases, with 17 bases remaining between them. The CDR3 has 15 amino acids. Germline V gene data show CDR1 as SGHVS and CDR2 as FQNEAQ.

This rearrangement joins TRBV6-6 to TRBJ1-1; 10 bases align to TRBD1. CDR1 is MNHNY, CDR2 SVGAGI, per germline (reference sequence). The CDR3 loop spans 16 amino acids. Trimming at V came to 5 bases and at J to 3 bases, leaving 9 bases not matched to a gene. The CDR3 sequence is CASSRGQGVLDTEAFF. The DNA of the CDR3 is TGTGCCAGCAGTCGAGGACAGGGGGTCCTTGACACTGAAGCTTTCTTT.

The V and J genes are TRBV30 and TRBJ1-1; D is undetermined. In germline, CDR1 is GTSNPN, CDR2 SVGIG (reference sequence). With 2 bases removed from V and 0 bases from J, the gap between germline ends came to 7 bases. CDR3 length equals 13 residues. The CDR3 reads CAWSNGMNTEAFF. DNA for the CDR3: TGTGCCTGGAGTAACGGGATGAACACTGAAGCTTTCTTT. The full variable domain, completed using reference TRBV30 and TRBJ1-1, is SQTIHQWPATLVQPVGSPLSLECTVEGTSNPNLYWYRQAAGRGLQLLFYSVGIGQISSEVPQNLSASRPQDRQFILSSKKLLLSDSGFYLCAWSNGMNTEAFFGQGTRLTVV.

The chain has TRBV4-3 and TRBJ2-1; 9 nucleotides agree with TRBD1. CDR1 and CDR2 from the germline V gene are LGHNA and YSLEER. V trimming: 3 bases; J trimming: 4 bases; junction bases outside the gene matches: 4. This CDR3 comprises 15 residues. The CDR3, as DNA: TGCGCCAGCAGCCAGGCCGGGACAGGGTACAATGAGCAGTTCTTC. Protein sequence: CASSQAGTGYNEQFF.

CDR3 coding DNA: TGTGCCAGCAGCGCTACGGTGAACACTGAAGCTTTCTTT. Protein: CASSATVNTEAFF. The chain couples TRBV5-8 to TRBJ1-1; D ambiguous. CDR1 SGHTS and CDR2 YDEGEE come from the germline V gene. V lost 4 bases and J lost 0, with 7 bases in between. The CDR3 spans 13 residues.

J is TRBJ2-5 and V is TRBV6-1, with TRBD2 matching over 10 bases. Trimming at V came to 6 bases and at J to 0 bases, leaving 4 bases not matched to a gene. CDR3 length: 15 residues. Germline loops: CDR1 MNHNS, CDR2 SASEGT. The CDR3 spells CASSETSGNQETQYF. The CDR3 coding sequence is TGTGCCAGCAGCGAAACTAGCGGGAACCAAGAGACCCAGTACTTC.

This sequence joins TRBV6-1 and TRBJ2-7; D possibly corresponds to TRBD1 (6 bases). The CDR3 length is 14 residues. Germline V lookup: CDR1 MNHNS, CDR2 SASEGT. V was shortened by 10 bases and J by 6 bases, with 22 bases between the two germline ends. CDR3 residues: CATDGTYRVTEQYF. The CDR3 nucleotides read TGTGCCACCGACGGGACGTACAGGGTTACCGAGCAGTACTTC.

The chain joins TRBV5-6 to TRBJ1-3, with 9 bases matching TRBD1. The J segment lost 1 base and the V segment lost 2 bases, leaving 7 bases of the junction unmatched. The CDR3 has 17 residues. Germline V gene data show CDR1 as SGHDT and CDR2 as YYEEEE. The CDR3 protein is CASSFGTGTFSGNTIYF. For the CDR3, the DNA is TGTGCCAGCAGCTTCGGGACAGGGACCTTTTCTGGAAACACCATATATTTT.

The rearrangement links TRBV5-1 to TRBJ2-5; 9 nucleotides line up with TRBD2. Per the germline V gene, CDR1 is SGHRS and CDR2 is YFSETQ. V dropped 0 bases and J dropped 7; count of bases not matched to a gene: 4. This CDR3 contains 14 residues. In nucleotides, the CDR3 is TGCGCCAGCAGCTTGGATAGCGGGGGCGTGACCCAGTACTTC. It encodes CASSLDSGGVTQYF. Together with reference TRBV5-1 and TRBJ2-5, the CDR3 gives the full variable domain: KAGVTQTPRYLIKTRGQQVTLSCSPISGHRSVSWYQQTPGQGLQFLFEYFSETQRNKGNFPGRFSGRQFSNSRSEMNVSTLELGDSALYLCASSLDSGGVTQYFGPGTRLLVL.

This chain uses TRBV2 with TRBJ2-3; 7 positions agree with TRBD2. The CDR3 is 13 amino acids. The junction had 6 bases not matched to a gene; V was cut back by 9 bases and J by 3 bases. CDR1 is SNHLY, CDR2 FYNNEI, per germline. CDR3 DNA sequence: TGTGCCAGAGCGGGGTATAGTACAGATACGCAGTATTTT. Its protein is CARAGYSTDTQYF.

The chain has TRBV29-1 and TRBJ2-7; 7 bases are a match to TRBD1. Germline CDR1 and CDR2: SQVTM and ANQGSEA. Trimming took 7 bases from V and 0 from J; bases not matched to a gene: 12. The CDR3 spans 15 residues. CDR3 amino acids: CSAGWGTDPSYEQYF. Written as DNA, the CDR3 is TGCAGCGCCGGATGGGGGACAGACCCCTCCTACGAGCAGTACTTC.

The chain joins TRBV7-3 to TRBJ2-1; the match to TRBD1 covers 8 bases. The CDR3 has 15 amino acids. V lost 4 bases to trimming and J lost 2 bases; unmatched junction nucleotides: 4. Germline CDR1 SGHTA, CDR2 FQGTGA. This CDR3 is CASSSSQGAYNEQFF. Here the CDR3 DNA reads TGTGCCAGCAGCTCTTCACAGGGGGCCTACAATGAGCAGTTCTTC.

The rearrangement links TRBV5-3 to TRBJ2-7, with TRBD1 matching 8 bases. TRBV5-3 is known as an ORF, though its function is uncertain. Trimming removed 1 base from V and 5 bases from J; junction bases left unmatched: 5. The CDR3 covers 14 residues. The CDR3 protein is CARSLRQGRHEQYF. In DNA form, the CDR3 reads TGTGCCAGAAGCTTGAGACAGGGGAGGCACGAGCAGTACTTC.

The rearrangement joins TRBV7-2 to TRBJ2-5, with D maybe TRBD1 (7 bases). V was pared by 1 base and J by 1 base, with 16 bases between. The CDR3 has 17 residues. Germline values: CDR1 SGHTA, CDR2 FQGNSA. The CDR3: CASSLVARGQPQETQYF. As DNA, the CDR3 is TGTGCCAGCAGCTTAGTAGCGCGGGGACAGCCCCAAGAGACCCAGTACTTC.

This chain joins TRBV7-9 and TRBJ1-5, with D tentatively TRBD1 (5 bases). Germline-derived CDR1 and CDR2 are SEHNR and FQNEAQ (reference sequence). The CDR3 sequence is 14 residues long. Trimming cost V 5 bases and J 5 bases, with 13 bases left between them. The CDR3 DNA follows: TGTGCCAGCAGCCCGACTGGGGGGGATCAGCCCCAGCATTTT. This translates into CASSPTGGDQPQHF.

The V and J genes are TRBV6-5 and TRBJ1-5; D perhaps matches TRBD1 (5 bases). CDR1 and CDR2 from the germline V gene are MNHEY and SVGAGI. The V and J ends lost 3 bases and 2 bases respectively, with 11 bases between them. The CDR3 consists of 15 residues. CDR3 protein: CASSYRGGGNQPQHF. The CDR3 bases are TGTGCCAGCAGTTATAGGGGCGGAGGCAATCAGCCCCAGCATTTT.

In this sample, this clone turned up a few times. The chain is built from TRBV28 and TRBJ2-1; perhaps TRBD1 as D (5 bases). Trimming took 7 bases from V and 8 from J, leaving 15 bases between them. Germline V gives CDR1 MDHEN, CDR2 SYDVKM. This CDR3 is built from 13 residues. As DNA, the CDR3 is TGTGCCAGCATGGAAGGGGTTTTAGATGAGCAGTTCTTC. As protein: CASMEGVLDEQFF. Full variable domain (rest looked up from reference TRBV28 and TRBJ2-1): DVKVTQSSRYLVKRTGEKVFLECVQDMDHENMFWYRQDPGLGLRLIYFSYDVKMKEKGDIPEGYSVSREKKERFSLILESASTNQTSMYLCASMEGVLDEQFFGPGTRLTVL.

V and J are TRBV27 and TRBJ2-2; D gene uncertain. There are 13 residues in the CDR3. Trimming removed 3 bases from V and 4 bases from J, with 6 bases in between. Germline V gene sequence: CDR1 MNHEY, CDR2 SMNVEV (reference sequence). The CDR3, as DNA: TGTGCCAGCAGTTTTCAGTCCACCGGGGAGCTGTTTTTT. Translated: CASSFQSTGELFF.

This sequence joins TRBV4-1 and TRBJ1-2, with D perhaps matching TRBD1 (5 bases). The CDR3 is 17 residues long. The germline CDR1 and CDR2 sequences are MGHRA and YSYEKL. V shed 0 bases and J shed 5 bases, with 19 bases lying between them. The CDR3 loop is CASSQEFATAVPYGYTF. In DNA, the CDR3 is TGCGCCAGCAGCCAAGAATTCGCGACAGCAGTTCCTTATGGCTACACCTTC.

A word on this clone: Other DNA sequences in the sample encode the same CDR3. The chain combines TRBV5-1 with TRBJ2-3; 14 bases are a match to TRBD2. Trimming cost V 4 bases and J 6 bases; bases outside gene matches: 7. Germline V gene data show CDR1 as SGHRS and CDR2 as YFSETQ. The CDR3 sequence is 16 residues long. CDR3 in DNA: TGCGCCAGCAGCAGGGGACTAGCGGGGGAGACGGATACGCAGTATTTT. It yields the protein CASSRGLAGETDTQYF.

The J gene is TRBJ2-5, the V gene TRBV2; TRBD2 agrees at 11 bases. The CDR3 totals 18 residues. J lost 2 bases, V lost 1 base, and 9 bases had no gene match. The germline CDR1 and CDR2 sequences are SNHLY and FYNNEI. CDR3 in amino acids: CASSEGVLAGGPQETQYF. As DNA, the CDR3 is TGTGCCAGCAGTGAAGGGGTATTAGCGGGAGGGCCACAAGAGACCCAGTACTTC.

This chain connects TRBV6-1 to TRBJ1-5, with 7 nucleotides matching TRBD1. The germline V gene encodes CDR1 MNHNS and CDR2 SASEGT. With V trimmed by 7 bases and J by 2 bases, 5 bases remained unmatched. The length of the CDR3 is 14 residues. This CDR3 is CASKDDRGNQPQHF. CDR3 sequence (DNA): TGTGCCAGCAAAGACGACAGGGGCAATCAGCCCCAGCATTTT.

The chain combines TRBV15 with TRBJ2-7; 9 nucleotides agree with TRBD2. The J segment lost 3 bases and the V segment lost 0 bases, leaving 15 bases of the junction unmatched. Germline CDR1 is LNHNV and CDR2 is YYDKDF (reference sequence). There are 19 residues in the CDR3. Here the CDR3 reads CATSRDLLPAGGPIYEQYF. The CDR3 DNA sequence: TGTGCCACCAGCAGAGATCTGCTACCAGCGGGGGGCCCGATCTACGAGCAGTACTTC.

The rearrangement uses TRBV6-6 and TRBJ2-3; possibly TRBD2 for D (5 bases). The ends were cut back, 4 bases at V and 5 bases at J, with 10 bases in the middle. The CDR3 covers 13 residues. Germline-derived CDR1 and CDR2 are MNHNY and SVGAGI (reference sequence). The CDR3 is CASSWGDGDTQYF. The CDR3 nucleotides read TGTGCCAGCAGTTGGGGAGACGGAGATACGCAGTATTTT.

For this clone: The same CDR3 is also encoded by other DNA sequences in this sample. The V and J genes are TRBV5-4 and TRBJ1-1, with TRBD1 matching over 7 bases. Looked up from germline, CDR1 is SGHNT and CDR2 is YYREEE (reference sequence). This CDR3 region has 15 residues. V lost 4 bases, J lost 1 base, and 7 bases stayed unmatched. The CDR3 loop reads CASSPRQGENTEAFF. As DNA, the CDR3 is TGTGCCAGCAGCCCCCGGCAGGGGGAGAACACTGAAGCTTTCTTT.

This chain joins TRBV6-1 and TRBJ2-3; 10 positions agree with TRBD2. CDR3 size: 16 residues. Germline lookup yields CDR1 MNHNS and CDR2 SASEGT. The V gene end was trimmed by 2 bases and the J gene end by 5 bases; junction bases not matched to a gene: 7. This chain's CDR3 is CASSEFSGGAVDTQYF. For the CDR3, the DNA is TGTGCCAGCAGTGAATTCAGCGGGGGGGCGGTAGATACGCAGTATTTT.

The rearrangement links TRBV7-8 to TRBJ2-7; possibly TRBD2 for D (6 bases). The CDR3 sequence is 13 residues long. V lost 3 bases, J lost 2 bases, and 8 bases lay in between. Looked up from germline, CDR1 is SGHVS and CDR2 is FQNEAQ. The CDR3 here is CASSFRETYEQYF. CDR3 nucleotide sequence: TGTGCCAGCAGCTTCCGGGAGACCTACGAGCAGTACTTC.

The chain carries TRBV4-1 and TRBJ2-3, with 15 bases that match TRBD2. Germline CDR1 is MGHRA and CDR2 is YSYEKL. With 5 bases clipped from V and 4 bases from J, the junction kept 4 bases outside the gene matches. This CDR3 is 16 amino acids long. CDR3 coding DNA: TGCGCCAGCAGCTCCGGACTAGCGGGAGGGTCAGATACGCAGTATTTT. Protein: CASSSGLAGGSDTQYF.

The chain recombines TRBV7-2 with TRBJ2-7; weak D call: TRBD2 (6 bases). The germline V and J ends were trimmed by 3 bases and 2 bases, with 11 bases remaining between them. Germline CDR1 reads SGHTA; CDR2 reads FQGNSA. The CDR3 is made up of 14 amino acids. CDR3 bases: TGTGCCAGCAGCTTCGGGCGGGGAACCTACGAGCAGTACTTC. This codes for CASSFGRGTYEQYF.